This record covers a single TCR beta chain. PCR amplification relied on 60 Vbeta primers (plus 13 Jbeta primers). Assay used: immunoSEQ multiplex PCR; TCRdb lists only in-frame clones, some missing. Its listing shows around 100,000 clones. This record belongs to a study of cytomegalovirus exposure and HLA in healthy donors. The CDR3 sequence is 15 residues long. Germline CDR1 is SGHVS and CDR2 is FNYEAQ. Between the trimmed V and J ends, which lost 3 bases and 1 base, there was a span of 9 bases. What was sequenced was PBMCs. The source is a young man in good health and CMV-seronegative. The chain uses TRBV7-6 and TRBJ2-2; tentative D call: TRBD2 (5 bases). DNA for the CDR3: TGTGCCAGCAGCTTGCAAGCGGTGAACACCGGGGAGCTGTTTTTT. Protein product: CASSLQAVNTGELFF. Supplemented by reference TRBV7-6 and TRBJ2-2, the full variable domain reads GAGVSQSPRYKVTKRGQDVALRCDPISGHVSLYWYRQALGQGPEFLTYFNYEAQQDKSGLPNDRFSAERPEGSISTLTIQRTEQRDSAMYRCASSLQAVNTGELFFGEGSRLTVL.